This T cell receptor beta chain was profiled in a study of blood T cell repertoires in COVID-19. The overall study: The origin of the acute and convalescent COVID-19 samples was the United States, Italy and Spain.

The study recruited people aged about 18 to 90 years across around 24 US areas. In Cohort 3, a recovered donor had either two negative PCRs, clearance, or symptom resolution. The junction had 4 bases not matched to a gene; V was cut back by 4 bases and J by 1 base. The CDR3 has 14 residues. Germline V CDR1 and CDR2: SGHKS, YYEKEE (reference sequence). In the study's own analysis: Researchers report that nucleated cell counts were estimated from reference gene primer amplification. TCRdb keeps only in-frame clones here, not all; method: immunoSEQ multiplex PCR. The DNA was the basis for D and trimming; V, J and clone size are from that table. Of about 170,000 clones detected, approximately 84% appear once; the ten largest clones hold roughly 12%.

V and J are TRBV5-5 and TRBJ1-1, with 7 bases aligning to TRBD1. Specimen: PBMCs or T cells enriched from blood (not recorded which). This TCR derives from a man aged 50 to 60 who had recovered from COVID-19. CDR3 sequence reads: CASSLRQGNTEAFF. CDR3 bases: TGTGCCAGCAGCCTGCGACAGGGGAACACTGAAGCTTTCTTT.